This T cell receptor beta chain was found in a study of graft-versus-host responses after intestinal transplantation. Study-wide context: Anti-thymocyte globulin induction, then tacrolimus and steroids for approximately 3 years, went to all recipients. Study observations and caveats: GvH clones surfaced in recipient marrow, some emerging earlier in ileum or blood. After transplant, early declines in HvG clones were associated with peak levels of circulating GvH clones.

Produced via immunoSEQ multiplex PCR; TCRdb's table is partial and in-frame only. This table holds 43,000 or so clones, just under 95% found once. This clone came up once. The antigen is unknown. Germline V gene sequence: CDR1 SEHNR, CDR2 FQNEAQ (reference sequence). The V end was cut by 1 base, the J end by 8 bases, with 11 bases between. There are 13 residues in the CDR3. The source was PBMCs, collected more than 310 days after intestinal transplant. The clonotype originates from a human patient who received an intestinal transplant, so some T cells may come from the graft donor. The chain couples TRBV7-9 to TRBJ1-1, with D hard to call. CDR3 amino acids: CASSLGSAREAFF. In nucleotides, the CDR3 is TGTGCCAGCAGCTTAGGAAGTGCCAGGGAAGCTTTCTTT.